The 26 T cell receptor beta chains presented below share a single source sample, sequenced in a study of blood T cell repertoires in COVID-19. Libraries were prepared by immunoSEQ multiplex PCR; TCRdb keeps only in-frame clonotypes and omits some of them. The table shows fewer than 300,000 clones, with over 65% occurring only once. Sequencing input: peripheral blood. The receptors were gathered from a woman of 80 years or more with acute or convalescent COVID-19.

The chain employs TRBV19 and TRBJ2-6, with a possible D match to TRBD1 (6 bases). The CDR3 sequence is 15 residues long. The germline CDR1 and CDR2 sequences are LNHDA and SQIVND (reference sequence). V gave up 6 bases and J gave up 3 bases, with 12 bases separating them. The DNA of the CDR3 is TGTGCCAGTAGCCTTTGGGGGCTTGGGGCCAACGTCCTGACTTTC. Translating it yields CASSLWGLGANVLTF. Full variable domain (rest looked up from reference TRBV19 and TRBJ2-6): DGGITQSPKYLFRKEGQNVTLSCEQNLNHDAMYWYRQDPGQGLRLIYYSQIVNDFQKGDIAEGYSVSREKKESFPLTVTSAQKNPTAFYLCASSLWGLGANVLTFGAGSRLTVL.

This clone was detected only once. J is TRBJ2-1 and V is TRBV6-5; TRBD1 matches 7 bases. The CDR3 is 14 amino acids. V was pared by 0 bases and J by 8 bases, with 4 bases of the junction left unmatched. Germline V gene sequence: CDR1 MNHEY, CDR2 SVGAGI. CDR3 coding DNA: TGTGCCAGCAGTTACTCTGACAGGGCATATGAGCAGTTCTTC. Translation gives CASSYSDRAYEQFF.

The chain combines TRBV5-5 with TRBJ2-5; the match to TRBD1 covers 8 bases. Germline CDR1 SGHKS, CDR2 YYEKEE (reference sequence). V was pared by 4 bases and J by 4 bases, with 6 bases of the junction left unmatched. CDR3 length equals 14 residues. The CDR3 reads CASSQWTGSETQYF. The DNA of the CDR3 is TGTGCCAGCAGCCAATGGACAGGGTCAGAGACCCAGTACTTC. Full variable domain (remainder filled in from reference TRBV5-5 and TRBJ2-5): DAGVTQSPTHLIKTRGQQVTLRCSPISGHKSVSWYQQVLGQGPQFIFQYYEKEERGRGNFPDRFSARQFPNYSSELNVNALLLGDSALYLCASSQWTGSETQYFGPGTRLLVL.

The chain couples TRBV6-1 to TRBJ2-1, with 10 bases lining up with TRBD2. The CDR3 extends over 16 amino acids. J gave up 8 bases and V 4 bases, and 11 bases lay outside the gene matches. Germline lookup yields CDR1 MNHNS and CDR2 SASEGT. The CDR3 spells CASSVTSGRAVDEQFF. CDR3 coding DNA: TGTGCCAGCAGTGTAACCAGCGGGAGGGCCGTGGATGAGCAGTTCTTC.

The chain employs TRBV12-5 and TRBJ2-7, with TRBD2 matching 8 bases. Germline V gene lookup returns CDR1 LGHNT and CDR2 FRNRAP. V dropped 7 bases and J dropped 7; count of bases not matched to a gene: 9. The CDR3 runs to 13 residues. CDR3 in amino acids: CASAKSGGGEQYF. In DNA, the CDR3 is TGTGCTAGTGCCAAAAGCGGGGGCGGGGAGCAGTACTTC.

About this clone: Other DNA sequences in this sample translate to the same CDR3. V usage is TRBV3-1 (or the pseudogene TRBV3-2) and J usage is TRBJ1-3; no clear D. CDR1 is LGHDT, CDR2 YNNKEL, per germline (reference sequence). V lost 0 bases and J 4 bases, leaving 7 bases between the germline ends. This CDR3 has 14 amino acids. The CDR3 DNA follows: TGTGCCAGCAGCCAAGAAGGAGCCGGAAACACCATATATTTT. Encoded protein: CASSQEGAGNTIYF.

This clone has only a few counts. At the DNA level, this CDR3 is encoded by other sequences in the same sample as well. The chain recombines TRBV5-4 with TRBJ2-7; 12 bases fit TRBD2. The V segment lost 3 bases and the J segment 1 base; nucleotides outside the gene matches: 5. This CDR3 has 16 amino acids. The V gene's germline CDR1 is SGHNT and CDR2 YYREEE (reference sequence). The CDR3 here is CASSSLTSGGSYEQYF. In nucleotides, the CDR3 is TGTGCCAGCAGCTCTCTGACTAGCGGGGGTTCCTACGAGCAGTACTTC.

This clone was seen just once. This rearrangement joins TRBV2 to TRBJ1-4, with 7 bases identical to TRBD1. From germline, CDR1 is SNHLY and CDR2 FYNNEI. This CDR3 region has 16 residues. V lost 7 bases to trimming and J lost 2 bases; unmatched junction nucleotides: 10. The CDR3, as DNA: TGTGCCAGCAAAGGGGGCAGGGCGGCTACTAATGAAAAACTGTTTTTT. It specifies CASKGGRAATNEKLFF.

This chain uses TRBV18 with TRBJ2-7, with a weak D call TRBD1 (6 bases). The length of the CDR3 is 13 residues. Germline assignment: CDR1 KGHSH and CDR2 LQKENI. Trimming removed 4 bases at V and 5 bases at J, with 12 bases between. In DNA, the CDR3 is TGTGCCAGCTCACAACAGGGAGCCAACGAGCAGTACTTC. Protein product: CASSQQGANEQYF.

The chain has TRBV6-5 and TRBJ1-3; D is unclear. Trimming left V 0 bases short and J 3 bases short, with 6 bases between. This CDR3 comprises 14 residues. CDR1 and CDR2 from the germline V gene are MNHEY and SVGAGI. CDR3 amino acids: CASSYSVVGNTIYF. In nucleotides, the CDR3 is TGTGCCAGCAGTTACTCGGTAGTTGGAAACACCATATATTTT.

The chain recombines TRBV3-1 (or the pseudogene TRBV3-2) with TRBJ2-1, with 7 bases aligning to TRBD2. This CDR3 contains 14 residues. With V trimmed by 0 bases and J by 10 bases, 6 bases remained unmatched. Germline CDR1 and CDR2: LGHDT and YNNKEL (reference sequence). The CDR3 DNA is TGTGCCAGCAGCCAAGATCCCCTACTAGCGGAGCAGTTCTTC. Its translation: CASSQDPLLAEQFF.

As to this clone: At one of its ends the junction is not consistent with the germline gene, which may arise from a read error. V is TRBV3-1 (or the pseudogene TRBV3-2) and J is TRBJ2-5; no definite D call. This CDR3 spans 12 amino acids. The germline V gene has CDR1 LGHDT and CDR2 YNNKEL (reference sequence). The CDR3 loop is CASSHWSGTLNF. DNA for the CDR3: TGTGCCAGCAGCCATTGGTCGGGTACTTTAAACTTC.

The CDR3 nucleotides read TGTGCCAGCAGCGCCTGGGGCGGCAGTAGAAACACTGAAGCTTTCTTT. Translated: CASSAWGGSRNTEAFF. The chain links TRBV5-4 to TRBJ1-1; maybe TRBD1 (5 bases). The CDR3 sequence is 16 residues long. The germline V gene encodes CDR1 SGHNT and CDR2 YYREEE (reference sequence). V shed 4 bases and J shed 2 bases, with 18 bases lying between them.

This chain links TRBV7-2 with TRBJ2-5; D perhaps matches TRBD2 (6 bases). V shed 1 base and J shed 2 bases, with 11 bases lying between them. Looked up from germline, CDR1 is SGHTA and CDR2 is FQGNSA. The CDR3 contains 15 residues. As DNA, the CDR3 is TGTGCCAGCAGCTTAGGGGTCGGGGGACAAGAGACCCAGTACTTC. It codes for CASSLGVGGQETQYF. Complete variable domain (other parts from reference TRBV7-2 and TRBJ2-5): GAGVSQSPSNKVTEKGKDVELRCDPISGHTALYWYRQSLGQGLEFLIYFQGNSAPDKSGLPSDRFSAERTGGSVSTLTIQRTQQEDSAVYLCASSLGVGGQETQYFGPGTRLLVL.

This clone turned up a few times. This sequence joins TRBV6-1 and TRBJ1-5, with D uncertain. V lost 3 bases and J 2 bases, leaving 8 bases between the germline ends. Per the germline V gene, CDR1 is MNHNS and CDR2 is SASEGT. The CDR3 loop spans 14 amino acids. The CDR3 reads CASSDRERNQPQHF. Written as DNA, the CDR3 is TGTGCCAGCAGTGACCGGGAACGCAATCAGCCCCAGCATTTT.

The rearrangement uses TRBV5-8 and TRBJ1-1; perhaps TRBD1 as D (5 bases). Trimming took 3 bases from V and 2 from J, leaving 14 bases between them. Germline CDR1 SGHTS, CDR2 YDEGEE. The length of the CDR3 is 15 residues. CDR3 region: CASSSYVGGNTEAFF. CDR3 coding DNA: TGTGCCAGCAGCTCCTACGTCGGGGGAAACACTGAAGCTTTCTTT.

The rearrangement links TRBV5-1 to TRBJ2-1, with TRBD1 matching over 10 bases. Germline trimming cut 2 bases from V and 4 bases from J; bases unmatched to any gene: 3. The CDR3 covers 15 residues. Per germline, CDR1 SGHRS and CDR2 YFSETQ. The CDR3 coding sequence is TGCGCCAGCAGCTTACCGGGACAGGGGTACAATGAGCAGTTCTTC. This encodes CASSLPGQGYNEQFF.

The CDR3 loop reads CASSLTGGTGYTF. The CDR3 nucleotides read TGTGCCAGCAGCTTAACAGGGGGCACGGGCTACACCTTC. The chain has TRBV7-2 and TRBJ1-2, with 9 positions matching TRBD1. This CDR3 has 13 amino acids. The germline V gene encodes CDR1 SGHTA and CDR2 FQGNSA. Germline trimming cut 2 bases from V and 8 bases from J; bases unmatched to any gene: 3.

The genes are TRBV18 and TRBJ2-2; D is perhaps TRBD2 (6 bases). This CDR3 region has 16 residues. With 3 bases removed from V and 1 base from J, the gap between germline ends came to 12 bases. The germline CDR1 and CDR2 sequences are KGHSH and LQKENI. For the CDR3, the DNA is TGTGCCAGCTCACCCCCGGGACTCCGGAACACCGGGGAGCTGTTTTTT. This encodes CASSPPGLRNTGELFF.

J is TRBJ1-2 and V is TRBV27; tentatively, D is TRBD1 (5 bases). CDR3 size: 13 residues. Germline V CDR1 and CDR2: MNHEY, SMNVEV (reference sequence). V lost 3 bases and J 7 bases, leaving 12 bases between the germline ends. For the CDR3, the DNA is TGTGCCAGCAGTTTTCCCGGGGGTTCTGGCTACACCTTC. Protein product: CASSFPGGSGYTF.

The J gene is TRBJ1-5, the V gene TRBV19; TRBD1 might be the D (6 bases). The V end was cut by 0 bases, the J end by 4 bases, with 7 bases between. Germline V lookup: CDR1 LNHDA, CDR2 SQIVND (reference sequence). The CDR3 runs to 14 residues. The CDR3 DNA reads as TGTGCCAGTAGTATAGAAAGGGGGAATCAGCCCCAGCATTTT. This translates into CASSIERGNQPQHF. The complete variable domain, with remaining parts taken from reference TRBV19 and TRBJ1-5, reads DGGITQSPKYLFRKEGQNVTLSCEQNLNHDAMYWYRQDPGQGLRLIYYSQIVNDFQKGDIAEGYSVSREKKESFPLTVTSAQKNPTAFYLCASSIERGNQPQHFGDGTRLSIL.

V is TRBV5-1 and J is TRBJ2-2; the match to TRBD2 covers 8 bases. V shed 2 bases and J 4 bases; nucleotides not matched to a gene: 1. This CDR3 contains 14 residues. Germline V CDR1 and CDR2: SGHRS, YFSETQ. The CDR3 DNA reads TGCGCCAGCAGCTTTAGCGGGACCACCGGGGAGCTGTTTTTT. This encodes CASSFSGTTGELFF.

The V and J genes are TRBV23-1 and TRBJ1-5, with TRBD1 identical over 10 bases. TRBV23-1 is treated as an ORF (open reading frame) with a function not yet certain. The CDR3 spans 18 residues. J lost 2 bases, V lost 2 bases, and 9 bases had no gene match. In DNA, the CDR3 is TGCGCCAGCAGTCAAGGGACAGGGGCGTTTTCGGGCAATCAGCCCCAGCATTTT. This codes for CASSQGTGAFSGNQPQHF.

The V and J genes are TRBV13 and TRBJ2-4, with 8 bases identical to TRBD2. The CDR3 consists of 13 residues. Germline V lookup: CDR1 PRHDT, CDR2 FYEKMQ (reference sequence). The ends lost 1 base at V and 8 bases at J; junction bases unmatched: 1. CDR3 sequence reads: CASSLAGGDIQYF. The DNA of the CDR3 is TGTGCCAGCAGCTTAGCGGGAGGGGACATTCAGTACTTC.

The chain employs TRBV3-1 (or the pseudogene TRBV3-2) and TRBJ2-7; tentative D call: TRBD1 (5 bases). Trimming shortened V by 3 bases and J by 2 bases, and 14 bases separated the two germline ends. The germline CDR1 and CDR2 sequences are LGHDT and YNNKEL (reference sequence). The CDR3 is 15 residues long. The CDR3 here is CASSQIDRSPYEQYF. CDR3 nucleotide sequence: TGTGCCAGCAGCCAGATCGACAGAAGCCCCTACGAGCAGTACTTC.

The CDR3 reads CASRDTGDDGYTF. Here the CDR3 DNA reads TGTGCCAGCAGGGACACAGGGGATGATGGCTACACCTTC. The gene calls are TRBV12-3 or TRBV12-4 and TRBJ1-2, with TRBD1 identical over 7 bases. V shed 6 bases, J shed 6 bases, and the junction held 7 bases outside the gene matches. The CDR3 is 13 residues long.